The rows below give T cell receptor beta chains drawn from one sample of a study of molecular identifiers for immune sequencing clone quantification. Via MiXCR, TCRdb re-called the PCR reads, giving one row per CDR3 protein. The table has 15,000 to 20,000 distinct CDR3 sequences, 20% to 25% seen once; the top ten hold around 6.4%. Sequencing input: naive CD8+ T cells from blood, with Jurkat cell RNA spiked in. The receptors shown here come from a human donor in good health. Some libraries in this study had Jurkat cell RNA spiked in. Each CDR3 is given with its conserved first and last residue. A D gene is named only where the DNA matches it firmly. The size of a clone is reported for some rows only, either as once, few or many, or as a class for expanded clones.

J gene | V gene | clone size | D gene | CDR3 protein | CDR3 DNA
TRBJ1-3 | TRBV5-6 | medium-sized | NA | CASSSWTRMENTIYF | TGTGCCAGCAGCTCCTGGACCAGGATGGAAAACACCATATATTTT
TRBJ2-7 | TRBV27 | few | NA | CASSLRGGYEQYF | TGTGCCAGCAGTCTCAGAGGGGGGTACGAGCAGTACTTC
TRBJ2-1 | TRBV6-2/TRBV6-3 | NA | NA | CASSYSGLYNEQFF | TGTGCCAGCAGTTATTCCGGGCTTTACAATGAGCAGTTCTTC
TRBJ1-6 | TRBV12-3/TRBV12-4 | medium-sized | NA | CASSWATGIADSPLHF | TGTGCCAGCAGTTGGGCGACAGGAATCGCCGATTCACCCCTCCACTTT
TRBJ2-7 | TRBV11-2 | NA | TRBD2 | CASSFHKRDLSYEQYF | TGTGCCAGCAGTTTTCACAAGCGGGACCTCTCCTACGAGCAGTACTTC
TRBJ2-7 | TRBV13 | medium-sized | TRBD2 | CASSLGGTRLEQYF | TGTGCCAGCAGCTTAGGGGGGACTAGGCTCGAGCAGTACTTC
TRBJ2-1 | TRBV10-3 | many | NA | CAIIAIQLGPNNEQFF | TGTGCCATCATTGCCATCCAACTTGGCCCTAACAATGAGCAGTTCTTC
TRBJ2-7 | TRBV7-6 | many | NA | CASSRGVSYEQYF | TGTGCCAGCAGCCGCGGGGTCTCCTACGAGCAGTACTTC
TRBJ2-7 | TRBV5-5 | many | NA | CASSLAVGGRYEQYF | TGTGCCAGCAGCTTGGCCGTAGGGGGAAGGTACGAGCAGTACTTC
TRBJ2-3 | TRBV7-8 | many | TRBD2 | CASSLVTSGRALEDTQYF | TGTGCCAGCAGCTTAGTCACTAGCGGGAGGGCCCTCGAGGATACGCAGTATTTT
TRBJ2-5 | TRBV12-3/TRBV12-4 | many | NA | CASSLLGRVQETQYF | TGTGCCAGCAGTCTCCTCGGACGGGTCCAAGAGACCCAGTACTTC
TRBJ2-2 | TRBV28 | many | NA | CASSLWGRTNTGELFF | TGTGCCAGCAGTTTGTGGGGACGAACGAACACCGGGGAGCTGTTTTTT
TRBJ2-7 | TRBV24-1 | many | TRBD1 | CATSSAGGSEQYF | TGTGCCACCAGTTCCGCAGGGGGCTCCGAGCAGTACTTC
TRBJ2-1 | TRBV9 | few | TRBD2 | CASSVVASGRGGEQFF | TGTGCCAGCAGCGTAGTGGCTAGCGGGAGAGGGGGTGAGCAGTTCTTC
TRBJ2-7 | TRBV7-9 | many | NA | CASSLSYLDSYEQYF | TGTGCCAGCAGCTTATCATATTTGGACAGCTACGAGCAGTACTTC
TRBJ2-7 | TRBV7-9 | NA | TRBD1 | CASSWTGYEQYF | TGTGCCAGCAGCTGGACAGGTTACGAGCAGTACTTC
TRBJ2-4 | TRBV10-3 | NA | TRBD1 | CAISVSPRDRVVTQVEAKNIQYF | TGTGCCATCAGTGTCAGCCCGAGGGACAGGGTAGTGACTCAGGTTGAGGCCAAAAACATTCAGTACTTC
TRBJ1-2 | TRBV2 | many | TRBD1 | CASGTGDANYGYTF | TGTGCCAGCGGTACAGGGGACGCTAACTATGGCTACACCTTC
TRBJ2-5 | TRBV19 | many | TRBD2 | CASSAPHSGRTSSQETQYF | TGTGCCAGTAGTGCACCCCATAGCGGGAGGACTAGCTCGCAAGAGACCCAGTACTTC
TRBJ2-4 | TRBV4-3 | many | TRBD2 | CASSHTSGSSNIQYF | TGCGCCAGCAGCCACACTAGCGGGAGTTCAAACATTCAGTACTTC
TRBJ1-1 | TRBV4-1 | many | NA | CASSQAKWRNTEAFF | TGCGCCAGCAGCCAAGCCAAATGGAGGAACACTGAAGCTTTCTTT
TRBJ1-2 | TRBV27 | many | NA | CASSLSPEHGYTF | TGTGCCAGCAGTTTATCCCCGGAGCATGGCTACACCTTC
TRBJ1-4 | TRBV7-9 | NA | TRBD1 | CASSLGDSQNEKLFF | TGTGCCAGCAGCTTAGGGGACAGCCAAAATGAAAAACTGTTTTTT
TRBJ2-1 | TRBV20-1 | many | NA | CSSCGVGQPLLDEQFF | TGCAGTTCTTGCGGGGTGGGACAACCGTTATTGGATGAGCAGTTCTTC
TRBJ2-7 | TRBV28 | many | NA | CASSFKGYNYEQYF | TGTGCCAGCAGTTTTAAGGGGTATAACTACGAGCAGTACTTC
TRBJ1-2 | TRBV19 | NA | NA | CASRGNRDLGYGCTF | TGTGCCAGTAGAGGGAACAGGGACCTGGGCTATGGCTGCACCTTC
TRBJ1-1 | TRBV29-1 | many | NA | CSVVRATDTEAFF | TGCAGCGTTGTCAGGGCCACCGACACTGAAGCTTTCTTT
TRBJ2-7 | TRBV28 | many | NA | CASIPTINSYEQYF | TGTGCCAGCATCCCGACCATAAACTCCTACGAGCAGTACTTC
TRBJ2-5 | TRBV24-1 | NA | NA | CATSDGGTRETQYF | TGTGCCACCAGTGATGGAGGGACCCGGGAGACCCAGTACTTC
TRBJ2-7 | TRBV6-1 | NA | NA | CASGDAGDNYEQYF | TGTGCCAGCGGTGATGCGGGGGACAACTATGAACAGTACTTC
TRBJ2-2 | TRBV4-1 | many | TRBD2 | CASSPWTRPGELFF | TGCGCCAGCAGCCCCTGGACTAGACCCGGGGAGCTGTTTTTT
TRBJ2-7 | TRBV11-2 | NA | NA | CASSLVRGMFYEQYF | TGTGCCAGCAGCTTAGTTCGAGGGATGTTCTACGAGCAGTACTTC
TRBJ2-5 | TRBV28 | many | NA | CASRHGFQETQYF | TGTGCCAGCAGGCACGGGTTCCAAGAGACCCAGTACTTC
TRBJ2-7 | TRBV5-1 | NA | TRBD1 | CASSKDTRTGLFYEQYF | TGCGCCAGCAGCAAGGATACTCGGACAGGTTTGTTCTACGAGCAGTACTTC
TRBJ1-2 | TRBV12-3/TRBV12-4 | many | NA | CASSDAERTYGYTF | TGTGCCAGCAGTGACGCGGAACGTACCTATGGCTACACCTTC
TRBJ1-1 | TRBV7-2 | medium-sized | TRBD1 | CASSPSGTGSLEAFF | TGTGCCAGCAGCCCCTCCGGGACAGGGAGCCTTGAAGCTTTCTTT
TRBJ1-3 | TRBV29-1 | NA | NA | CSVGEGSGNTIYF | TGCAGCGTTGGGGAAGGCTCTGGAAACACCATATATTTT
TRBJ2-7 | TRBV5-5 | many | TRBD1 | CASSTGQGPYEQYF | TGTGCCAGCAGCACGGGACAGGGCCCCTACGAGCAGTACTTC
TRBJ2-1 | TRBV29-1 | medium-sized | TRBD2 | CSVMGSGRWSYNEQFF | TGCAGCGTGATGGGTAGCGGGAGGTGGTCCTACAATGAGCAGTTCTTC
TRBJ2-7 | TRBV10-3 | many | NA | CAISGRQYEQYF | TGTGCCATCAGTGGTCGACAGTACGAGCAGTACTTC
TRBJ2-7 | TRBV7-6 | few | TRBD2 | CASSLGGGGEQYF | TGTGCCAGCAGCTTGGGGGGGGGTGGCGAGCAGTACTTC